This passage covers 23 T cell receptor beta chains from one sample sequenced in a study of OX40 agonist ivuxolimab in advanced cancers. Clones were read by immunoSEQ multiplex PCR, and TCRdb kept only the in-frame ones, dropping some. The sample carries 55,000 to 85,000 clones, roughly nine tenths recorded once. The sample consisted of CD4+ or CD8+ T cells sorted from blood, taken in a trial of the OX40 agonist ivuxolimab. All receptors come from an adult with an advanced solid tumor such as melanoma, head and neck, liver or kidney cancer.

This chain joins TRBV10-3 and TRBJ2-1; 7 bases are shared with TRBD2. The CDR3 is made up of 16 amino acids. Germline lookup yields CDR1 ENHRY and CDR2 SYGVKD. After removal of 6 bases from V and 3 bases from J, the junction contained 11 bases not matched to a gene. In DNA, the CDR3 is TGTGCCATCAGGGGGGTGGAGCGGGGAAACTACAATGAGCAGTTCTTC. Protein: CAIRGVERGNYNEQFF.

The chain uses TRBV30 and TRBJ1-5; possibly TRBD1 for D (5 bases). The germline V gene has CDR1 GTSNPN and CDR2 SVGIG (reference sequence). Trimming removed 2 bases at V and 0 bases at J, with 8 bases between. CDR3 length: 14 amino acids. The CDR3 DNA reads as TGTGCCTGGAGTACAGGTGATAGCAATCAGCCCCAGCATTTT. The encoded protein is CAWSTGDSNQPQHF. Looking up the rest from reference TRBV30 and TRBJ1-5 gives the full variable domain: SQTIHQWPATLVQPVGSPLSLECTVEGTSNPNLYWYRQAAGRGLQLLFYSVGIGQISSEVPQNLSASRPQDRQFILSSKKLLLSDSGFYLCAWSTGDSNQPQHFGDGTRLSIL.

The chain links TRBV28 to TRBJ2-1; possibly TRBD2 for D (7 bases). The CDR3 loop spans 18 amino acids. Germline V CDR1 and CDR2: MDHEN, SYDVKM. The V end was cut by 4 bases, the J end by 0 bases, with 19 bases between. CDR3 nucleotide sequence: TGTGCCAGCAGTTCGGGGGGCTTCGTTCTTAGCTCCTACAATGAGCAGTTCTTC. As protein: CASSSGGFVLSSYNEQFF.

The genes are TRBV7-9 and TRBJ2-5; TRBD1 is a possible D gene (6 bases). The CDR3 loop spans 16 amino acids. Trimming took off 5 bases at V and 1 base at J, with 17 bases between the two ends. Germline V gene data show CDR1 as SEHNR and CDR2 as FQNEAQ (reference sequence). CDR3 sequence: CASSPTLGDTQETQYF. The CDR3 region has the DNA TGTGCCAGCAGCCCCACATTAGGGGACACCCAAGAGACCCAGTACTTC. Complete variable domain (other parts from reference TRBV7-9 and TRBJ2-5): DTGVSQNPRHKITKRGQNVTFRCDPISEHNRLYWYRQTLGQGPEFLTYFQNEAQLEKSRLLSDRFSAERPKGSFSTLEIQRTEQGDSAMYLCASSPTLGDTQETQYFGPGTRLLVL.

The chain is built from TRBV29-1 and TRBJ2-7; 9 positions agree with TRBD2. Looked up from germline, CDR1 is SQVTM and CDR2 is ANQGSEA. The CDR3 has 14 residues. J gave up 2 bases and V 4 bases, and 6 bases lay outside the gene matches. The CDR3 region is CSVGSGRSTYEQYF. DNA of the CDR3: TGCAGCGTTGGTAGCGGGAGATCAACCTACGAGCAGTACTTC.

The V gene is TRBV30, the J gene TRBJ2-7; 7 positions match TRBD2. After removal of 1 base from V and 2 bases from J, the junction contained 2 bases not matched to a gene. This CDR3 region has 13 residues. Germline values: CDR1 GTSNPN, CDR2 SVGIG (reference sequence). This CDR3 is CAWSGLAAYEQYF. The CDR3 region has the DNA TGTGCCTGGAGTGGGCTAGCGGCCTACGAGCAGTACTTC. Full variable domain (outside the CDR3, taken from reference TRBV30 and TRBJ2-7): SQTIHQWPATLVQPVGSPLSLECTVEGTSNPNLYWYRQAAGRGLQLLFYSVGIGQISSEVPQNLSASRPQDRQFILSSKKLLLSDSGFYLCAWSGLAAYEQYFGPGTRLTVT.

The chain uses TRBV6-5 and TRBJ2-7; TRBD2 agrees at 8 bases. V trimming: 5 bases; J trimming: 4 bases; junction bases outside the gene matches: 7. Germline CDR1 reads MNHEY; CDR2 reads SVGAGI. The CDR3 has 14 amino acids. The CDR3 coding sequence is TGTGCCAGCAGTCGAGCGGGAGTAGGTTACGAGCAGTACTTC. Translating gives CASSRAGVGYEQYF.

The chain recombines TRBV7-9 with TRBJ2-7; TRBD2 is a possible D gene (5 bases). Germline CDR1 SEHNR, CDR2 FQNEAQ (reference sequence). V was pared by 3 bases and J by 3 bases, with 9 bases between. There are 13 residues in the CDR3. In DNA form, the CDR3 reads TGTGCCAGCAGCTTCGGAGGAAGCTACGAGCAGTACTTC. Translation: CASSFGGSYEQYF.

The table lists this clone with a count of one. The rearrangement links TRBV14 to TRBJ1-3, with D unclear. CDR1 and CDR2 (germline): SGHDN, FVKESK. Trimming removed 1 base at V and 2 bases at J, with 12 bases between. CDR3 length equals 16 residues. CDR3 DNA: TGTGCCAGCAGCCAAGGAATAGGGTTCACTGGAAACACCATATATTTT. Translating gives CASSQGIGFTGNTIYF.

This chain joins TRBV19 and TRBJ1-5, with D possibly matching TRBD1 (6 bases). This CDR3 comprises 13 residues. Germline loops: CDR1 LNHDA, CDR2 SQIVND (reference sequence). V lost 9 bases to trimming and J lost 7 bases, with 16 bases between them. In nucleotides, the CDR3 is TGTGCCAGCGCCGGGGGGCTCCGGCAGCCCCAGCATTTT. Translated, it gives CASAGGLRQPQHF.

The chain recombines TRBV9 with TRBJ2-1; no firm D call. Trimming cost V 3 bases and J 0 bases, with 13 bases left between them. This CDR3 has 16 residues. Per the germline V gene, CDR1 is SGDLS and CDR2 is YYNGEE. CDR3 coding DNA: TGTGCCAGCAGCGGATCTCGGGCGGACTCCTACAATGAGCAGTTCTTC. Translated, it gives CASSGSRADSYNEQFF.

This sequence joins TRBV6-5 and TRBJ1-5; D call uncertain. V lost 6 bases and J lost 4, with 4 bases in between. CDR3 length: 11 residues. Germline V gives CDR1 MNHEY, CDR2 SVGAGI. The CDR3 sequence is CASSENQPQHF. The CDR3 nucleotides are TGTGCCAGCAGCGAAAATCAGCCCCAGCATTTT.

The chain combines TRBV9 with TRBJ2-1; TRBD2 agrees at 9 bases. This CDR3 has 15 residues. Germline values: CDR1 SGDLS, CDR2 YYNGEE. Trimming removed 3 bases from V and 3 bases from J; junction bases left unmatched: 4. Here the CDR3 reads CASSAGTSSYNEQFF. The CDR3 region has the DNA TGTGCCAGCAGCGCCGGGACTAGCAGCTACAATGAGCAGTTCTTC.

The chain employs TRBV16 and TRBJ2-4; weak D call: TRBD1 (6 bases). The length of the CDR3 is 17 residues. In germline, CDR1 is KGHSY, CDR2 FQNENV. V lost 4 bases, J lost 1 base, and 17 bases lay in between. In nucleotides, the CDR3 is TGTGCCAGCAGCCGCCCCCTAGGGACAAAGGCCAAAAACATTCAGTACTTC. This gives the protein CASSRPLGTKAKNIQYF.

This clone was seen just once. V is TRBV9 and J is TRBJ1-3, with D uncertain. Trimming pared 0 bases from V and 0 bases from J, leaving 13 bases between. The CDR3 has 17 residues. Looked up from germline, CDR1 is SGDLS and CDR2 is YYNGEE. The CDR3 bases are TGTGCCAGCAGCGTAGAACTGGTCCCCAACTCTGGAAACACCATATATTTT. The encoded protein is CASSVELVPNSGNTIYF.

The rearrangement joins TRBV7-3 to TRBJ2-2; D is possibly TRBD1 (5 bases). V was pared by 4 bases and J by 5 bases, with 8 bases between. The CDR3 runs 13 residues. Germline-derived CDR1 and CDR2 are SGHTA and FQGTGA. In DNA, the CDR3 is TGTGCCAGCAGCTCAGGGTCGACCGGGGAGCTGTTTTTT. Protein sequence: CASSSGSTGELFF.

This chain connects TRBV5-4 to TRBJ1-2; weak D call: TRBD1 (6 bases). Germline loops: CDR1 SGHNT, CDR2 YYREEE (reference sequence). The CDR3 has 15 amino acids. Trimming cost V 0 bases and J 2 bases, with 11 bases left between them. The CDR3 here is CASSLEGTPNYGYTF. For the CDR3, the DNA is TGTGCCAGCAGCTTGGAAGGGACACCCAACTATGGCTACACCTTC.

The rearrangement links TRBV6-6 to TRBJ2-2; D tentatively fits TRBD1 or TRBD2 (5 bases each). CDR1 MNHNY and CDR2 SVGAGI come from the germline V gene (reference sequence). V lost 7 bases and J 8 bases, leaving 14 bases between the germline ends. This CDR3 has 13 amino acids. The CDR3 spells CASNGAGGGELFF. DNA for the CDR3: TGTGCCAGCAATGGGGCGGGTGGAGGGGAGCTGTTTTTT.

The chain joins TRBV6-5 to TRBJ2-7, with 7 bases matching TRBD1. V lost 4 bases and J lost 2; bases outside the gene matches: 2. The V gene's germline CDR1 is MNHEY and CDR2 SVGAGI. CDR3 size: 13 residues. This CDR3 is CASSWTGTYEQYF. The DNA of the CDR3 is TGTGCCAGCAGTTGGACAGGAACCTACGAGCAGTACTTC.

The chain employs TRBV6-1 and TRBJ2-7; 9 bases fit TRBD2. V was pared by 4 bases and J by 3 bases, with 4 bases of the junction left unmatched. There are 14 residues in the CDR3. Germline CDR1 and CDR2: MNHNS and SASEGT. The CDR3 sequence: CASSALAGIYEQYF. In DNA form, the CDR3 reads TGTGCCAGCAGTGCTCTAGCGGGAATCTACGAGCAGTACTTC.

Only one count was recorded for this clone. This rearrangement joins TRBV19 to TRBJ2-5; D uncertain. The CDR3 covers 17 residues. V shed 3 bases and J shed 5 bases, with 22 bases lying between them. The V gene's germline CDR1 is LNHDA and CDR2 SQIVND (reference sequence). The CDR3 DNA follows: TGTGCCAGTAGTATTTTCTCCTCCCTGCCCCTCCGGGAGACCCAGTACTTC. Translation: CASSIFSSLPLRETQYF.

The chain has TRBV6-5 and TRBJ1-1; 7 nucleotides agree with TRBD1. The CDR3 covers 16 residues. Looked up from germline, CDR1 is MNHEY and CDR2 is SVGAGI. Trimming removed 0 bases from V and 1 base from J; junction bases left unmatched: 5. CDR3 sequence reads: CASSYSRGLGNTEAFF. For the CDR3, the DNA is TGTGCCAGCAGTTACTCGAGGGGGCTGGGGAACACTGAAGCTTTCTTT.

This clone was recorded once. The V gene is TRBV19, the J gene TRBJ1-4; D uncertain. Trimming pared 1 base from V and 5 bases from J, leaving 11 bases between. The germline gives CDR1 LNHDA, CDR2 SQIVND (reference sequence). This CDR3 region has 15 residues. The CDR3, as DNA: TGTGCCAGTAGTATAGTTTCCCCTGCGAATGAAAAACTGTTTTTT. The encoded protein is CASSIVSPANEKLFF.